This entry lists 21 T cell receptor beta chains sequenced from one sample in a study of long-term antiretroviral therapy in people with HIV. At survey level, the immunoSEQ assay was run in its v3.0 version. Generated by immunoSEQ multiplex PCR, the TCRdb table keeps only in-frame clones and is missing some. The sample holds around 22,000 clones, roughly 95% seen once. Sample: unsorted PBMCs, taken less than 5 years after starting antiretroviral therapy. The receptor set was obtained from a woman between 50 and 59 years old with HIV.

The rearrangement uses TRBV7-2 and TRBJ2-2, with 8 bases matching TRBD1. The germline V gene has CDR1 SGHTA and CDR2 FQGNSA. J was trimmed by 7 bases and V by 5 bases; bases with no gene match: 18. The length of the CDR3 is 18 residues. For the CDR3, the DNA is TGTGCCAGCAGCCTAAACACGCGAGGACAGGGTCGGGTCGGGGAGCTGTTTTTT. Protein product: CASSLNTRGQGRVGELFF.

The V call is TRBV6-1, the J call TRBJ1-5, with D possibly being TRBD1 (6 bases). Per the germline V gene, CDR1 is MNHNS and CDR2 is SASEGT. CDR3 length: 12 residues. The germline V and J ends were trimmed by 6 bases and 7 bases, with 10 bases remaining between them. CDR3 nucleotides: TGTGCCAGCAGCACAGGGCCCCAGCCCCAGCATTTT. As protein: CASSTGPQPQHF.

The V call is TRBV7-9, the J call TRBJ1-5; D is ambiguous. Trimming cost V 5 bases and J 8 bases, with 13 bases left between them. Germline lookup yields CDR1 SEHNR and CDR2 FQNEAQ (reference sequence). The CDR3 runs 13 residues. The CDR3: CASSEAGSKPQHF. Here the CDR3 DNA reads TGTGCCAGCAGCGAGGCGGGGAGCAAGCCCCAGCATTTT.

V and J are TRBV5-4 and TRBJ2-1; no firm D call. The CDR3 has 14 amino acids. V lost 6 bases and J 0 bases, leaving 10 bases between the germline ends. CDR1 is SGHNT and CDR2 is YYREEE in the germline V gene (reference sequence). This chain's CDR3 is CASTVESSYNEQFF. The CDR3 nucleotides read TGTGCCAGCACCGTGGAGAGCTCCTACAATGAGCAGTTCTTC.

This clone was detected once. The V call is TRBV4-2, the J call TRBJ2-1; 7 bases are a match to TRBD2. CDR3 size: 15 residues. Losses at the gene ends were 1 base for V and 2 bases for J; bases not matched to a gene: 2. The V gene's germline CDR1 is LGHNA and CDR2 YNFKEQ. This CDR3 reads CASSQASGTYNEQFF. In DNA form, the CDR3 reads TGTGCCAGCAGCCAAGCTAGCGGAACCTACAATGAGCAGTTCTTC.

This chain uses TRBV28 with TRBJ2-5; the D gene is possibly TRBD2 (6 bases). The CDR3 covers 15 residues. The germline gives CDR1 MDHEN, CDR2 SYDVKM. Deletions cut 3 bases from V and 2 bases from J, with 13 bases between. This chain's CDR3 is CASSFPASGQETQYF. CDR3 sequence (DNA): TGTGCCAGCAGTTTTCCCGCCAGCGGGCAAGAGACCCAGTACTTC. The variable domain in full, with the rest retrieved from reference TRBV28 and TRBJ2-5, is DVKVTQSSRYLVKRTGEKVFLECVQDMDHENMFWYRQDPGLGLRLIYFSYDVKMKEKGDIPEGYSVSREKKERFSLILESASTNQTSMYLCASSFPASGQETQYFGPGTRLLVL.

The chain is built from TRBV27 and TRBJ2-7; the match to TRBD1 covers 7 bases. The V gene's germline CDR1 is MNHEY and CDR2 SMNVEV (reference sequence). Trimming cost V 5 bases and J 4 bases; bases outside gene matches: 5. CDR3 length: 13 residues. Here the CDR3 reads CASSLGTEYEQYF. The CDR3 DNA reads TGTGCCAGCAGTCTCGGGACAGAGTACGAGCAGTACTTC.

The chain employs TRBV9 and TRBJ2-3; D is unclear. The CDR3 has 11 amino acids. Per germline, CDR1 SGDLS and CDR2 YYNGEE. Between the trimmed V and J ends, which lost 4 bases and 2 bases, there was a span of 2 bases. The CDR3 is CASSITDTQYF. In DNA form, the CDR3 reads TGTGCCAGCAGCATCACAGATACGCAGTATTTT. Looking up the rest from reference TRBV9 and TRBJ2-3 gives the full variable domain: DSGVTQTPKHLITATGQRVTLRCSPRSGDLSVYWYQQSLDQGLQFLIQYYNGEERAKGNILERFSAQQFPDLHSELNLSSLELGDSALYFCASSITDTQYFGPGTRLTVL.

The chain combines TRBV6-6 with TRBJ2-7; 11 bases are a match to TRBD2. V gave up 6 bases and J gave up 4 bases; unmatched junction bases: 11. Per germline, CDR1 MNHNY and CDR2 SVGAGI (reference sequence). The CDR3 sequence is 16 residues long. DNA of the CDR3: TGTGCCAGCAGCCCCCCCGGGACTAGCGGAATTTACGAGCAGTACTTC. Residues: CASSPPGTSGIYEQYF.

This clone was seen once. The V call is TRBV9, the J call TRBJ1-1; D gene unclear. CDR3 length: 12 residues. CDR1 and CDR2 from the germline V gene are SGDLS and YYNGEE. Trimming shortened V by 4 bases and J by 6 bases, and 10 bases separated the two germline ends. CDR3 bases: TGTGCCAGCAGCCCGGATCTCCCTGAAGCTTTCTTT. Translation: CASSPDLPEAFF.

The rearrangement uses TRBV27 and TRBJ2-5; D is ambiguous. V lost 9 bases to trimming and J lost 5 bases, with 4 bases between them. Germline lookup yields CDR1 MNHEY and CDR2 SMNVEV (reference sequence). The length of the CDR3 is 9 residues. The CDR3 protein is CASGETQYF. As DNA, the CDR3 is TGTGCCAGTGGGGAGACCCAGTACTTC.

The chain has TRBV11-2 and TRBJ2-7; no firm D call. Germline loops: CDR1 SGHAT, CDR2 FQNNGV. The V end lost 6 bases, the J end lost 4 bases, and 10 bases lay between the germline ends. CDR3 length equals 12 residues. CDR3: CASSLQGYEQYF. DNA of the CDR3: TGTGCCAGCAGTCTACAAGGATACGAGCAGTACTTC.

The rearrangement joins TRBV9 to TRBJ2-5, with no clear D. V lost 4 bases and J lost 5, with 21 bases in between. The CDR3 contains 16 residues. Germline V gives CDR1 SGDLS, CDR2 YYNGEE. CDR3 DNA: TGTGCCAGCAGCACCGGAAGTCCCGCCAGCGCGGAGACCCAGTACTTC. This sequence encodes CASSTGSPASAETQYF.

The V call is TRBV2, the J call TRBJ2-1, with 9 bases lining up with TRBD1. Trimming removed 7 bases from V and 3 bases from J; junction bases left unmatched: 7. Germline lookup yields CDR1 SNHLY and CDR2 FYNNEI. The CDR3 spans 15 residues. CDR3 nucleotide sequence: TGTGCCAGCACAACAACAGGGGGCGGCTACAATGAGCAGTTCTTC. The encoded protein is CASTTTGGGYNEQFF. The complete variable domain, with remaining parts taken from reference TRBV2 and TRBJ2-1, reads EPEVTQTPSHQVTQMGQEVILRCVPISNHLYFYWYRQILGQKVEFLVSFYNNEISEKSEIFDDQFSVERPDGSNFTLKIRSTKLEDSAMYFCASTTTGGGYNEQFFGPGTRLTVL.

The chain carries TRBV27 and TRBJ2-2; the D is unclear. This CDR3 contains 14 residues. V dropped 4 bases and J dropped 3 bases, with 9 bases sitting between them. Germline CDR1 MNHEY, CDR2 SMNVEV (reference sequence). CDR3 region: CASSSNTDTGELFF. In DNA, the CDR3 is TGTGCCAGCAGTTCGAACACAGACACCGGGGAGCTGTTTTTT.

The CDR3 sequence is CASNTGQTTYEQYF. The CDR3 nucleotides read TGTGCCAGCAATACGGGACAGACTACCTACGAGCAGTACTTC. The chain recombines TRBV28 with TRBJ2-7; 7 positions agree with TRBD1. Per the germline V gene, CDR1 is MDHEN and CDR2 is SYDVKM. The CDR3 covers 14 residues. V gave up 7 bases and J gave up 2 bases; unmatched junction bases: 8.

The gene calls are TRBV7-9 and TRBJ2-7; D is undetermined. The CDR3 runs 11 residues. From germline, CDR1 is SEHNR and CDR2 FQNEAQ (reference sequence). V was cut by 3 bases and J by 2 bases, with 2 bases left in between. The CDR3 here is CASSLTYEQYF. The CDR3 DNA reads as TGTGCCAGCAGCTTGACCTACGAGCAGTACTTC. Supplemented by reference TRBV7-9 and TRBJ2-7, the full variable domain reads DTGVSQNPRHKITKRGQNVTFRCDPISEHNRLYWYRQTLGQGPEFLTYFQNEAQLEKSRLLSDRFSAERPKGSFSTLEIQRTEQGDSAMYLCASSLTYEQYFGPGTRLTVT.

CDR3 amino acids: CATQGGLNTEAFF. The CDR3 nucleotides read TGTGCCACCCAGGGCGGTCTGAACACTGAAGCTTTCTTT. The J gene is TRBJ1-1, the V gene TRBV6-1; TRBD1 might be the D (5 bases). The CDR3 totals 13 residues. Trimming took 10 bases from V and 0 from J, leaving 12 bases between them. CDR1 MNHNS and CDR2 SASEGT come from the germline V gene.

The genes are TRBV6-6 and TRBJ2-1; 11 bases map to TRBD2. This CDR3 has 15 amino acids. The V gene's germline CDR1 is MNHNY and CDR2 SVGAGI (reference sequence). J gave up 9 bases and V 6 bases, and 10 bases lay outside the gene matches. The CDR3 nucleotides are TGTGCCAGCAGCTCCGGACTAGCGGGCTCTCGTGAGCAGTTCTTC. As protein: CASSSGLAGSREQFF.

The chain uses TRBV28 and TRBJ2-7; possibly TRBD1 for D (6 bases). Trimming shortened V by 5 bases and J by 3 bases, and 17 bases separated the two germline ends. This CDR3 contains 15 residues. The germline CDR1 and CDR2 sequences are MDHEN and SYDVKM. CDR3 in DNA: TGTGCCAGCAGTATTGAGGGTAGGGGACACTACGAGCAGTACTTC. It specifies CASSIEGRGHYEQYF.

The V and J genes are TRBV7-9 and TRBJ1-2; 8 positions agree with TRBD1. Germline V gives CDR1 SEHNR, CDR2 FQNEAQ (reference sequence). With V trimmed by 1 base and J by 10 bases, 11 bases remained unmatched. The CDR3 covers 15 residues. As DNA, the CDR3 is TGTGCCAGCAGCTTAGAGGGACAGGCCCCTGATGACTACACCTTC. It translates to CASSLEGQAPDDYTF.